This T cell receptor (beta chain) was captured in a study of blood T cell repertoires in COVID-19 (TCRdb year 2020). Study-wide context: Collaborator samples came from the United States, Italy and Spain and covered acute and convalescent phases of COVID-19. A freely available public database, intended as a resource for researchers studying the immune response to SARS-CoV-2, is where the repertoires were released. Samples came from the ongoing ImmuneRACE study (first 160 participants) plus 1,254 subjects from 6 global collaborators. Nearly every sample came with metadata listing a de-identified subject ID, COVID-19 status, age in years and sex. Where available, HLA class I and class II types were obtained from metadata supplied by the sample provider rather than from assay-based typing. The dataset comprised deeply sampled blood TCRbeta repertoires from subjects exposed to, actively infected with, or recovered from COVID-19. The material from the prospective study consisted of cDNA or gDNA derived from T cells, B-cell-depleted T cells, or PBMCs.

TCRbeta CDR3 regions were amplified from genomic DNA by means of the immunoSEQ Assay, a bias-controlled multiplex PCR. The authors processed their data as follows. Nucleated cell counts per sample were estimated from amplification of reference gene primers within the assay. To quantify the absolute abundance of each unique TCRbeta CDR3 rearrangement, sequence reads were collapsed and filtered. For each sample, productive Simpson clonality was calculated as the square root of Simpson's diversity index over productive rearrangements. Entries here come from immuneACCESS through TCRdb and include only in-frame sequences with V and J called. Some clones fail to appear in such tables; in the studies checked, an unresolved V gene covers under half of the shortfall, and the cause of the remainder is unknown. That table supplies the V and J calls and clone size; D and trimming were determined from the DNA. Here the sample has hundreds of thousands of clones; 90% occur a single time. Roughly 1.6% of the sample rests with the top ten.

Enrolling through a virtual design, the prospective study's participants ranged in age from roughly 18 to 89 years and lived across some 22 United States geographic areas. Cohort assignment in the prospective study relied on participant-reported clinical history from a screening survey and a study questionnaire. In the prospective study, mobile phlebotomists collected whole blood, serum and a nasopharyngeal or oropharyngeal swab from each participant. Additional blood draws and questionnaires over an approximately two-month period could optionally be provided by prospective study participants. Before DNA extraction, blood samples from the prospective study were shipped at room temperature or frozen. The sample holds a few counts of this clone. It has no known antigen specificity. Base quality data are lacking; no much larger clone is found one base away. The germline V gene gives CDR1 as KGHDR and CDR2 as SFDVKD. The CDR3 holds 14 amino acids from the cysteine to the phenylalanine. Of all the DNA, just the CDR3 is kept, 42 bases in frame from base 1. V is pruned by 10 bases and J by 3 bases, leaving 10 bases of the junction without a gene match.

The study at large found these results: The amount of clinical and demographic metadata varied by source and participant and was provided uncurated.

This receptor chain uses TRBV24-1 and TRBJ1-1; TRBD1 matches 7 bases in the middle. Sequenced input: PBMCs or T cells enriched from blood (not recorded which). The source of this sequence is a woman aged 18-29 years with acute COVID-19. The CDR3 sequence is CATRQGFGDTEAFF. In nucleotides, the sequence is TGTGCCACTAGACAGGGATTCGGAGACACTGAAGCTTTCTTT.